The 17 T cell receptor beta chains listed next were all sequenced from one sample in a study of blood T cell repertoires in COVID-19. The table came from immunoSEQ multiplex PCR; TCRdb's copy has only in-frame clones and leaves some out. Among 490,000 or so clones listed, roughly 90% were seen once. Sequences were obtained from PBMCs or T cells enriched from blood (not recorded which). The receptor set was obtained from a woman aged 40-49 years who had recovered from COVID-19.

V and J are TRBV6-5 and TRBJ2-7; possibly TRBD2 for D (6 bases). Germline V gene lookup returns CDR1 MNHEY and CDR2 SVGAGI. The ends were cut back, 6 bases at V and 0 bases at J, with 12 bases in the middle. The CDR3 has 14 amino acids. The CDR3 nucleotides read TGTGCCAGCAGATGGGGGGAGCGCTCCTACGAGCAGTACTTC. It yields the protein CASRWGERSYEQYF.

The rearrangement joins TRBV4-3 to TRBJ2-1, with D possibly TRBD2 on 8 matching bases. Germline lookup yields CDR1 LGHNA and CDR2 YSLEER. Trimming left V 0 bases short and J 9 bases short, with 27 bases between. The CDR3 is 19 amino acids. CDR3 residues: CASSQEGLGLVGRGVEQFF. In DNA, the CDR3 is TGCGCCAGCAGCCAAGAGGGGTTGGGACTAGTGGGCAGGGGGGTTGAGCAGTTCTTC.

The chain links TRBV6-5 to TRBJ2-7; TRBD1 matches at 9 bases. The V gene end was trimmed by 4 bases and the J gene end by 3 bases; junction bases not matched to a gene: 4. The length of the CDR3 is 14 residues. CDR1 is MNHEY, CDR2 SVGAGI, per germline. In DNA, the CDR3 is TGTGCCAGCAGTTGGGGACAGGGACTCTACGAGCAGTACTTC. This gives the protein CASSWGQGLYEQYF.

The chain combines TRBV18 with TRBJ1-5; D is undetermined. V dropped 3 bases and J dropped 11 bases, with 14 bases sitting between them. This CDR3 is built from 13 residues. CDR1 and CDR2 from the germline V gene are KGHSH and LQKENI. CDR3: CASSPSPGSTQHF. In DNA form, the CDR3 reads TGTGCCAGCTCACCCTCCCCGGGTTCGACCCAGCATTTT.

V is TRBV14 and J is TRBJ2-7; D is perhaps TRBD1 (5 bases). This CDR3 contains 13 residues. Per the germline V gene, CDR1 is SGHDN and CDR2 is FVKESK. V was cut by 6 bases and J by 6 bases, with 15 bases left in between. This CDR3 reads CASSPNADSEQYF. The DNA of the CDR3 is TGTGCCAGCAGTCCAAACGCAGACAGCGAGCAGTACTTC. Drawing the rest from reference TRBV14 and TRBJ2-7, the complete variable domain is EAGVTQFPSHSVIEKGQTVTLRCDPISGHDNLYWYRRVMGKEIKFLLHFVKESKQDESGMPNNRFLAERTGGTYSTLKVQPAELEDSGVYFCASSPNADSEQYFGPGTRLTVT.

There are many counts of this clone. The chain has TRBV27 and TRBJ1-1; the D is unclear. V shed 2 bases and J shed 6 bases, with 13 bases lying between them. The CDR3 runs 14 residues. Germline-derived CDR1 and CDR2 are MNHEY and SMNVEV (reference sequence). The CDR3 protein is CASSLGQTSSEAFF. The CDR3 DNA sequence: TGTGCCAGCAGTTTAGGGCAGACCTCCTCTGAAGCTTTCTTT.

The table lists this clone with a count of one. The chain joins TRBV27 to TRBJ2-7; 11 nucleotides agree with TRBD2. The CDR3 has 16 amino acids. The V segment lost 4 bases and the J segment 5 bases; nucleotides outside the gene matches: 10. The germline V gene has CDR1 MNHEY and CDR2 SMNVEV (reference sequence). This CDR3 reads CASSSTPLAGDDEQYF. The CDR3 region has the DNA TGTGCCAGCAGTTCCACCCCACTAGCGGGAGATGACGAGCAGTACTTC.

The chain uses TRBV4-1 and TRBJ2-1; a possible D gene is TRBD2 (6 bases). Trimming removed 4 bases at V and 0 bases at J, with 16 bases between. This CDR3 spans 17 amino acids. Germline CDR1 is MGHRA and CDR2 is YSYEKL. CDR3 DNA: TGCGCCAGCAGCCTCCGGGACTCTAAAAGCTCCTACAATGAGCAGTTCTTC. Its translation: CASSLRDSKSSYNEQFF.

This clone was seen at least ten times. The genes are TRBV27 and TRBJ2-1, with 7 bases that match TRBD2. Germline V gene lookup returns CDR1 MNHEY and CDR2 SMNVEV (reference sequence). J gave up 7 bases and V 6 bases, and 3 bases lay outside the gene matches. The CDR3 covers 12 residues. The CDR3 bases are TGTGCCAGCAGATACGGGGGGAATGAGCAGTTCTTC. Translation: CASRYGGNEQFF.

V gene TRBV5-1 combines with J gene TRBJ1-1; D gene unclear. Germline V gene data show CDR1 as SGHRS and CDR2 as YFSETQ. The CDR3 totals 13 residues. Between the trimmed V and J ends, which lost 0 bases and 6 bases, there was a span of 9 bases. The CDR3 DNA follows: TGCGCCAGCAGCTTGGCCGGGTACCCTGAAGCTTTCTTT. This gives the protein CASSLAGYPEAFF. The whole variable domain, filled in from reference TRBV5-1 and TRBJ1-1, reads KAGVTQTPRYLIKTRGQQVTLSCSPISGHRSVSWYQQTPGQGLQFLFEYFSETQRNKGNFPGRFSGRQFSNSRSEMNVSTLELGDSALYLCASSLAGYPEAFFGQGTRLTVV.

The table lists this clone with a count of one. Other nucleotide sequences from this sample produce the same CDR3. The chain employs TRBV5-1 and TRBJ2-7, with D possibly matching TRBD1 (6 bases). V lost 0 bases and J 1 base, leaving 11 bases between the germline ends. Germline CDR1 reads SGHRS; CDR2 reads YFSETQ. The CDR3 loop spans 15 amino acids. The CDR3 bases are TGCGCCAGCAGCTTGGGTGGAACAGGGTCCTACGAGCAGTACTTC. This codes for CASSLGGTGSYEQYF.

The gene calls are TRBV7-9 and TRBJ2-3; tentatively, D is TRBD1 (6 bases). The germline V gene has CDR1 SEHNR and CDR2 FQNEAQ (reference sequence). V lost 5 bases and J 6 bases, leaving 15 bases between the germline ends. The CDR3 is 14 amino acids. Here the CDR3 DNA reads TGTGCCAGCAGCCCGGGTCTAGGGGGTGATACGCAGTATTTT. It codes for CASSPGLGGDTQYF.

In DNA, the CDR3 is TGTGCCAGCAGCCCCACTAGCGGGAGTCCTAAGGGGACAGATACGCAGTATTTT. Its translation: CASSPTSGSPKGTDTQYF. V usage is TRBV5-5 and J usage is TRBJ2-3; 11 bases agree with TRBD2. The CDR3 spans 18 residues. The J segment lost 3 bases and the V segment lost 4 bases, leaving 13 bases of the junction unmatched. Germline V gene data show CDR1 as SGHKS and CDR2 as YYEKEE (reference sequence).

This sequence joins TRBV7-2 and TRBJ1-1; 8 bases align to TRBD1. The germline V gene has CDR1 SGHTA and CDR2 FQGNSA. The J segment lost 5 bases and the V segment lost 5 bases, leaving 7 bases of the junction unmatched. The CDR3 covers 14 residues. CDR3 region: CASSRDRGTTEAFF. CDR3 bases: TGTGCCAGCAGCAGAGACAGGGGAACAACTGAAGCTTTCTTT.

The sample holds a few counts of this clone. The chain links TRBV7-8 to TRBJ2-5, with TRBD1 as a possible D gene (6 bases). The germline CDR1 and CDR2 sequences are SGHVS and FQNEAQ. The CDR3 sequence is 18 residues long. With 4 bases removed from V and 5 bases from J, the gap between germline ends came to 26 bases. The CDR3 DNA is TGTGCCAGCAGCTCTCGTTGGGGGCTAGCCGGAATATCGGAGACCCAGTACTTC. Translating it yields CASSSRWGLAGISETQYF.

The chain employs TRBV19 and TRBJ1-2, with 10 bases that match TRBD1. Germline V lookup: CDR1 LNHDA, CDR2 SQIVND (reference sequence). Losses at the gene ends were 5 bases for V and 3 bases for J; bases not matched to a gene: 3. The CDR3 has 14 residues. CDR3 DNA sequence: TGTGCCAGTAGTCCGGACAGGGGGTACTATGGCTACACCTTC. Translated, it gives CASSPDRGYYGYTF.

This chain links TRBV3-1 (or the pseudogene TRBV3-2) with TRBJ1-2; D not certain. Per the germline V gene, CDR1 is LGHDT and CDR2 is YNNKEL (reference sequence). The CDR3 loop spans 15 amino acids. The V gene lost 0 bases and the J gene lost 5 bases, with 13 bases spanning the gap. CDR3 DNA: TGTGCCAGCAGCCAAGATTCATACAGAACTTATGGCTACACCTTC. This gives the protein CASSQDSYRTYGYTF.